Described below is a single TCR beta chain sequence and its context. Its antigen is still unknown. The data stem from a study of siplizumab effects on memory and regulatory T cells. Study findings and constraints: Alloreactive sequences from unstimulated CD4+ memory cells fell significantly with siplizumab.

The table came from immunoSEQ multiplex PCR; TCRdb's copy has only in-frame clones and leaves some out. The data hold about 100,000 clones, with 85% to 95% observed a single time. The sample was non-Treg CD4+ T cells sorted from blood. The source of this sequence is a human donor in good health.

The CDR3 is CASSWGATGSGANVLTF. CDR3 DNA sequence: TGCGCCAGCAGCTGGGGGGCGACTGGCTCTGGGGCCAACGTCCTGACTTTC. The genes are TRBV5-1 and TRBJ2-6, with D possibly called TRBD1 or TRBD2 (6 bases each). The germline gives CDR1 SGHRS, CDR2 YFSETQ. V was cut by 3 bases and J by 0 bases, with 13 bases left in between. This CDR3 has 17 residues.